Listed here are 31 T cell receptor beta chains from one sample, sequenced in a study of T cells in Graves' hyperthyroidism and ophthalmopathy. Amplification of TCR beta CDR3 regions used RNA as the template. When the TCR CDR3 underwent first-round RT-PCR, the HTBI primer set was used. TCRdb reprocessed the multiplex PCR reads with MiXCR, giving one entry per CDR3 protein. The sample has 500,000 to 550,000 distinct CDR3 sequences, about a fifth seen once. Sequenced material: blood. The receptors were sampled from a man between 18 and 29 years old with Graves' hyperthyroidism.

This clonotype came up many times. The rearrangement links TRBV28 to TRBJ2-5; no clear D gene. The ends were cut back, 4 bases at V and 2 bases at J, with 8 bases in the middle. The CDR3 has 13 residues. Germline CDR1 is MDHEN and CDR2 is SYDVKM. CDR3 in amino acids: CASSSDGQETQYF. The CDR3 DNA reads as TGTGCCAGCAGTTCGGACGGGCAAGAGACCCAGTACTTC.

There are many counts of this clonotype. The V gene is TRBV19, the J gene TRBJ2-7, with 7 bases matching TRBD1. V gave up 1 base and J gave up 6 bases; unmatched junction bases: 6. From germline, CDR1 is LNHDA and CDR2 SQIVND (reference sequence). This CDR3 is built from 14 residues. In DNA, the CDR3 is TGTGCCAGTAGTATAGTAGAAGGGGGCTCCGAGCAGTACTTC. Translation: CASSIVEGGSEQYF.

This clonotype was found many times. This chain links TRBV24-1 with TRBJ1-2; D possibly corresponds to TRBD1 (6 bases). This CDR3 contains 12 residues. V was pared by 5 bases and J by 7 bases, with 10 bases between. The germline V gene has CDR1 KGHDR and CDR2 SFDVKD. The CDR3 coding sequence is TGTGCCACCAGTGCGACAGGAGGTGGCTACACCTTC. The encoded protein is CATSATGGGYTF.

Ten or more counts support this clonotype. The chain is built from TRBV19 and TRBJ1-1; D ambiguous. The V gene lost 8 bases and the J gene lost 1 base, with 11 bases spanning the gap. There are 13 residues in the CDR3. Looked up from germline, CDR1 is LNHDA and CDR2 is SQIVND (reference sequence). CDR3 nucleotides: TGTGCCAGTGGGGATAACTCGAACACTGAAGCTTTCTTT. Protein: CASGDNSNTEAFF.

The chain has TRBV30 and TRBJ2-2; D is unresolved. Trimming took off 0 bases at V and 6 bases at J, with 2 bases between the two ends. The CDR3 totals 11 residues. Germline assignment: CDR1 GTSNPN and CDR2 SVGIG (reference sequence). CDR3 DNA: TGTGCCTGGAGTGTACCCGGGGAGCTGTTTTTT. Translated, it gives CAWSVPGELFF.

The sample holds many counts of this clonotype. CDR3 sequence reads: CASSLNLAGAPFRETQYF. In DNA, the CDR3 is TGTGCCAGCAGTTTAAATCTAGCGGGGGCCCCTTTTCGGGAGACCCAGTACTTC. V and J are TRBV12-3 or TRBV12-4 and TRBJ2-5, with 10 bases fitting TRBD2. The V gene end was trimmed by 2 bases and the J gene end by 5 bases; junction bases not matched to a gene: 14. The CDR3 is 18 residues long.

V is TRBV19 and J is TRBJ2-5, with 14 positions matching TRBD2. CDR3 length equals 18 residues. V lost 6 bases and J lost 5; bases outside the gene matches: 14. From germline, CDR1 is LNHDA and CDR2 SQIVND (reference sequence). As DNA, the CDR3 is TGTGCCAGTAGCCCCGGACTAGCGGGAGGTTTGAGGACGGAGACCCAGTACTTC. It is translated as CASSPGLAGGLRTETQYF.

In DNA, the CDR3 is TGTGCCATCAGGTACACAGGGGACACTGAAGCTTTCTTT. Translated: CAIRYTGDTEAFF. This chain uses TRBV10-3 with TRBJ1-1, with 7 bases fitting TRBD1. The CDR3 loop spans 13 amino acids. V lost 6 bases, J lost 3 bases, and 4 bases stayed unmatched. The germline CDR1 and CDR2 sequences are ENHRY and SYGVKD.

This clonotype has just a few counts. The chain couples TRBV14 to TRBJ1-2; 10 bases are a match to TRBD1. There are 21 residues in the CDR3. Germline-derived CDR1 and CDR2 are SGHDN and FVKESK. V was pared by 0 bases and J by 6 bases, with 22 bases of the junction left unmatched. The CDR3 DNA sequence: TGTGCCAGCAGCCAAGATTCAAGTTACGGGCGACAGGGGGCGAAGGGGGATGGCTACACCTTC. Translation gives CASSQDSSYGRQGAKGDGYTF.

This clonotype was detected many times. The gene calls are TRBV10-3 and TRBJ1-1; D gene uncertain. CDR1 is ENHRY, CDR2 SYGVKD, per germline. The V end lost 0 bases, the J end lost 4 bases, and 12 bases lay between the germline ends. CDR3 length: 15 amino acids. The CDR3 coding sequence is TGTGCCATCAGTGAGTCCGGGGAGGGCGGCACTGAAGCTTTCTTT. Translating it yields CAISESGEGGTEAFF.

This clonotype was counted a few times. This chain links TRBV12-5 with TRBJ2-2; 7 nucleotides agree with TRBD2. V trimming: 5 bases; J trimming: 0 bases; junction bases outside the gene matches: 3. Per germline, CDR1 LGHNT and CDR2 FRNRAP. The CDR3 is made up of 15 amino acids. CDR3 region: CASGTTSANTGELFF. DNA of the CDR3: TGTGCTAGTGGTACAACTAGCGCGAACACCGGGGAGCTGTTTTTT.

The chain uses TRBV6-5 and TRBJ2-5, with TRBD2 as a possible D gene (5 bases). V lost 2 bases and J lost 1, with 20 bases in between. Germline CDR1 MNHEY, CDR2 SVGAGI. CDR3 size: 18 residues. The chain's CDR3 is CASSYGPLEEGLQETQYF. The DNA for the CDR3 is TGTGCCAGCAGTTACGGGCCCCTAGAAGAGGGCCTCCAAGAGACCCAGTACTTC.

The chain employs TRBV27 and TRBJ2-7, with unresolved D. This CDR3 has 12 residues. V lost 7 bases and J 4 bases, leaving 11 bases between the germline ends. Germline V lookup: CDR1 MNHEY, CDR2 SMNVEV (reference sequence). As DNA, the CDR3 is TGTGCCAGCAAAGGGAATTTATACGAGCAGTACTTC. Translation gives CASKGNLYEQYF.

The chain joins TRBV20-1 to TRBJ2-5; the D gene is possibly TRBD2 (6 bases). Deletions cut 0 bases from V and 1 base from J, with 9 bases between. Germline CDR1 reads DFQATT; CDR2 reads SNEGSKA (reference sequence). CDR3 length equals 14 residues. CDR3 nucleotides: TGCAGTGCTAGAGACGGAGGGTTCCAAGAGACCCAGTACTTC. Protein product: CSARDGGFQETQYF.

The table lists this clonotype with many counts. This chain joins TRBV28 and TRBJ2-7; D could derive from TRBD1 or TRBD2 (5 bases each). Trimming pared 4 bases from V and 1 base from J, leaving 11 bases between. This CDR3 has 14 residues. In germline, CDR1 is MDHEN, CDR2 SYDVKM. CDR3 DNA: TGTGCCAGCAGTTGGGGGACGGGTTCCTACGAGCAGTACTTC. This translates into CASSWGTGSYEQYF.

This clonotype was detected ten times or more. The CDR3 DNA reads TGTGCCAGCAGCTTAGACAGGGCCGCAGATACGCAGTATTTT. Protein sequence: CASSLDRAADTQYF. The chain is built from TRBV11-2 and TRBJ2-3; maybe TRBD1 (5 bases). With 0 bases removed from V and 4 bases from J, the gap between germline ends came to 8 bases. The germline V gene has CDR1 SGHAT and CDR2 FQNNGV. This CDR3 contains 14 residues.

V and J are TRBV9 and TRBJ2-7; no definite D call. Germline V gene sequence: CDR1 SGDLS, CDR2 YYNGEE. Trimming left V 4 bases short and J 2 bases short, with 13 bases between. The CDR3 spans 14 residues. The CDR3: CASSQTLAAYEQYF. The CDR3 DNA is TGTGCCAGCAGCCAGACCTTGGCGGCCTACGAGCAGTACTTC.

This clonotype was recorded many times. The genes are TRBV27 and TRBJ1-2; D is undetermined. The CDR3 length is 11 residues. Germline assignment: CDR1 MNHEY and CDR2 SMNVEV (reference sequence). V shed 6 bases and J shed 3 bases, with 5 bases lying between them. CDR3 sequence: CASRAHYGYTF. CDR3 DNA sequence: TGTGCCAGCAGGGCCCACTATGGCTACACCTTC.

The chain combines TRBV12-3 or TRBV12-4 with TRBJ2-5; D may be TRBD1 (5 bases). V was shortened by 5 bases and J by 1 base, with 11 bases between the two germline ends. The CDR3 sequence is 14 residues long. CDR3 bases: TGTGCCAGCAGTATCCCGGACACCCAAGAGACCCAGTACTTC. Amino acid sequence: CASSIPDTQETQYF.

This clonotype was recorded many times. The chain is built from TRBV6-2 or TRBV6-3 and TRBJ2-7; perhaps TRBD2 as D (5 bases). The CDR3 is 12 amino acids. V was clipped by 5 bases and J by 3 bases, with 8 bases between them. Germline CDR1 reads MNHEY; CDR2 reads SVGEGT. In DNA form, the CDR3 reads TGTGCCAGCAGTGCCACTAGCTACGAGCAGTACTTC. Translated: CASSATSYEQYF.

This clonotype has ten or more counts. The rearrangement joins TRBV27 to TRBJ1-2; no clear D gene. The CDR3 length is 15 residues. Germline CDR1 reads MNHEY; CDR2 reads SMNVEV (reference sequence). The V gene lost 2 bases and the J gene lost 2 bases, with 12 bases spanning the gap. CDR3 bases: TGTGCCAGCAGTTTACGATCGGGTGGGAACTATGGCTACACCTTC. Translation: CASSLRSGGNYGYTF.

This clonotype was found a few times. This chain joins TRBV30 and TRBJ1-1; D is ambiguous. The germline V and J ends were trimmed by 0 bases and 4 bases, with 12 bases remaining between them. CDR1 is GTSNPN, CDR2 SVGIG, per germline (reference sequence). The CDR3 is made up of 14 amino acids. CDR3 bases: TGTGCCTGGAGTGTAGAAAATTTCGGCACTGAAGCTTTCTTT. It translates to CAWSVENFGTEAFF.

CDR3 DNA sequence: TGTGCCAGCAGCGCCGGCGACTATAATTCACCCCTCCACTTT. It translates to CASSAGDYNSPLHF. The chain joins TRBV9 to TRBJ1-6; D gene uncertain. The CDR3 contains 14 residues. Germline V lookup: CDR1 SGDLS, CDR2 YYNGEE. V was shortened by 3 bases and J by 3 bases, with 7 bases between the two germline ends. Full variable domain (outside the CDR3, taken from reference TRBV9 and TRBJ1-6): DSGVTQTPKHLITATGQRVTLRCSPRSGDLSVYWYQQSLDQGLQFLIQYYNGEERAKGNILERFSAQQFPDLHSELNLSSLELGDSALYFCASSAGDYNSPLHFGNGTRLTVT.

The chain recombines TRBV20-1 with TRBJ2-7, with 8 bases fitting TRBD2. CDR1 and CDR2 from the germline V gene are DFQATT and SNEGSKA (reference sequence). J lost 1 base, V lost 2 bases, and 1 base had no gene match. The CDR3 is 13 residues long. The CDR3 is CSARKRESYEQYF. The CDR3 DNA follows: TGCAGTGCTAGAAAGCGGGAGTCCTACGAGCAGTACTTC.

This clonotype came up many times. V and J are TRBV30 and TRBJ1-2; D unclear. Between the trimmed V and J ends, which lost 0 bases and 7 bases, there was a span of 6 bases. Germline V gives CDR1 GTSNPN, CDR2 SVGIG (reference sequence). The CDR3 has 11 amino acids. The CDR3 sequence is CAWSVIRGYTF. CDR3 DNA sequence: TGTGCCTGGAGTGTAATCCGTGGCTACACCTTC.

This clonotype appeared many times. This sequence joins TRBV6-1 and TRBJ1-3, with TRBD1 identical over 9 bases. The CDR3 consists of 18 residues. Germline values: CDR1 MNHNS, CDR2 SASEGT. V was pared by 4 bases and J by 3 bases, with 13 bases of the junction left unmatched. CDR3 nucleotides: TGTGCCAGCAGTGTAATCAATCCCGGGACAGGGATTGGAAACACCATATATTTT. It is translated as CASSVINPGTGIGNTIYF.

This clonotype was counted at least ten times. The J gene is TRBJ1-5, the V gene TRBV19; possibly TRBD1 for D (5 bases). The CDR3 has 13 residues. CDR1 and CDR2 from the germline V gene are LNHDA and SQIVND (reference sequence). The V end was cut by 3 bases, the J end by 5 bases, with 8 bases between. Here the CDR3 DNA reads TGTGCCAGTAGTATGGGGACCTATCAGCCCCAGCATTTT. Protein product: CASSMGTYQPQHF.

A remark on this clonotype: At one of its ends the junction is not consistent with the germline gene, which may arise from a read error. The chain combines TRBV19 with TRBJ1-1, with TRBD1 matching over 8 bases. Germline lookup yields CDR1 LNHDA and CDR2 SQIVND (reference sequence). This CDR3 has 15 amino acids. The CDR3 coding sequence is TGTGCCAATAGTCCAAGACAGGGGATGAACACTGAAGCTTTCTTT. Its translation is CANSPRQGMNTEAFF.

This clonotype has ten or more counts. The chain employs TRBV7-7 and TRBJ2-5; TRBD2 might be the D (6 bases). Germline-derived CDR1 and CDR2 are SSHAT and FNYEAQ (reference sequence). The V and J ends lost 1 base and 4 bases respectively, with 10 bases between them. The CDR3 sequence is 14 residues long. This CDR3 reads CASSLEPSAETQYF. The CDR3 nucleotides read TGTGCCAGCAGCTTAGAGCCTAGCGCAGAGACCCAGTACTTC.

In this sample, this clonotype turned up many times. The chain has TRBV6-5 and TRBJ2-3; weak D call: TRBD2 (5 bases). This CDR3 is built from 13 residues. The ends were cut back, 4 bases at V and 9 bases at J, with 14 bases in the middle. Germline CDR1 is MNHEY and CDR2 is SVGAGI. CDR3 protein: CASSFRLYETQYF. CDR3 DNA sequence: TGTGCCAGCAGTTTCCGACTATATGAGACGCAGTATTTT.

The table lists this clonotype with many counts. The rearrangement uses TRBV29-1 and TRBJ1-1, with unresolved D. Deletions cut 4 bases from V and 3 bases from J, with 12 bases between. Germline V gives CDR1 SQVTM, CDR2 ANQGSEA. The CDR3 totals 13 residues. The CDR3 DNA reads as TGCAGCGTTGGGGCAGAAGTTTACACTGAAGCTTTCTTT. Translation: CSVGAEVYTEAFF.